This T cell receptor beta chain was identified in a study of shared clonotypes between healthy human individuals. As for the study in general: Donors consisted of a couple of women and a few men between 18 and 49.

The table came from immunoSEQ multiplex PCR; TCRdb's copy has only in-frame clones and leaves some out. The sample shows 2 million to 2.5 million clones, about 95% of them seen only once. Germline V gene lookup returns CDR1 SGDLS and CDR2 YYNGEE. The CDR3 runs 16 residues. The V gene lost 4 bases and the J gene lost 2 bases, with 17 bases spanning the gap. Of note for this clone: Its antigen remains unknown.

CD45RO-negative CD8 cells positively selected for CCR7 made up the naive population, which excluded terminally differentiated effector memory CD45RA+ cells. Whole-study findings and limits: Across a handful of donors, naive CD4 shared roughly 5%, naive CD8 more than 3%, memory CD4 about 2.4%, memory CD8 0.4%. Memory subsets generally showed lower estimated richness than naive subsets.

The rearrangement links TRBV9 to TRBJ2-3; weak D call: TRBD1 (6 bases). The receptor was derived from a man between 18 and 29 years old in good health. The sample was naive CD8+ T cells sorted from blood. The CDR3 region has the DNA TGTGCCAGCAGCTCCCATACCCAGGGGATCACAGATACGCAGTATTTT. Amino acids: CASSSHTQGITDTQYF.